What follows are 27 T cell receptor beta chains derived from one specimen sequenced in a study of PD-L1 blockade in urothelial cancer. Time point specified: peripheral blood 6 weeks after treatment start. Generated by immunoSEQ multiplex PCR, the TCRdb table keeps only in-frame clones and is missing some. The top ten clones hold 3% to 3.5% of a sample with tens of thousands of clones, about 80% of them seen once. Sample: PBMCs, taken around atezolizumab (anti-PD-L1) treatment. These TCRs come from a man aged 65 to 85 with urothelial cancer.

The genes are TRBV30 and TRBJ1-5, with 8 bases that match TRBD1. V trimming: 1 base; J trimming: 2 bases; junction bases outside the gene matches: 1. The CDR3 contains 14 residues. Germline CDR1 is GTSNPN and CDR2 is SVGIG (reference sequence). In DNA, the CDR3 is TGTGCCTGGAGTGGGGGACAGGGCAATCAGCCCCAGCATTTT. As protein: CAWSGGQGNQPQHF.

This sequence joins TRBV4-3 and TRBJ1-2; D may be TRBD1 (6 bases). This CDR3 has 17 residues. The V end was cut by 1 base, the J end by 5 bases, with 20 bases between. Germline V lookup: CDR1 LGHNA, CDR2 YSLEER. CDR3 amino acids: CASSQALSDSARYGYTF. The CDR3 DNA reads as TGCGCCAGCAGCCAAGCCCTATCGGACAGCGCCCGTTATGGCTACACCTTC.

This chain connects TRBV7-9 to TRBJ1-1; 7 positions match TRBD1. V shed 5 bases, J shed 3 bases, and the junction held 6 bases outside the gene matches. Germline CDR1 reads SEHNR; CDR2 reads FQNEAQ (reference sequence). This CDR3 contains 14 residues. Here the CDR3 reads CASSPRQGYTEAFF. CDR3 bases: TGTGCCAGCAGCCCCCGACAGGGCTACACTGAAGCTTTCTTT.

The rearrangement joins TRBV4-3 to TRBJ2-7, with a tentative D call TRBD1 (6 bases). The length of the CDR3 is 14 residues. Looked up from germline, CDR1 is LGHNA and CDR2 is YSLEER. Trimming pared 4 bases from V and 2 bases from J, leaving 12 bases between. The CDR3 region has the DNA TGCGCCAGCAGCCGGGACACTTTCACCTACGAGCAGTACTTC. Protein product: CASSRDTFTYEQYF.

The chain couples TRBV7-3 to TRBJ2-6, with 7 positions matching TRBD1. CDR1 is SGHTA, CDR2 FQGTGA, per germline. There are 16 residues in the CDR3. After removal of 0 bases from V and 3 bases from J, the junction contained 2 bases not matched to a gene. The DNA for the CDR3 is TGTGCCAGCAGCTTAACAGGGGGCCGTGGGGCCAACGTCCTGACTTTC. It encodes CASSLTGGRGANVLTF.

This chain joins TRBV19 and TRBJ2-2; no clear D. This CDR3 region has 16 residues. The V end was cut by 7 bases, the J end by 0 bases, with 15 bases between. Germline V gene sequence: CDR1 LNHDA, CDR2 SQIVND (reference sequence). The CDR3 nucleotides are TGTGCCAGTAACTGGTCTCCCTCCGCGAACACCGGGGAGCTGTTTTTT. As protein: CASNWSPSANTGELFF.

The J gene is TRBJ2-7, the V gene TRBV7-2; 9 bases fit TRBD1. CDR3 length equals 13 residues. CDR1 and CDR2 (germline): SGHTA, FQGNSA. J gave up 6 bases and V 4 bases, and 4 bases lay outside the gene matches. CDR3 DNA sequence: TGTGCCAGCAGCTCACGACAGGGGGTCGAGCAGTACTTC. This codes for CASSSRQGVEQYF. The complete variable domain, with remaining parts taken from reference TRBV7-2 and TRBJ2-7, reads GAGVSQSPSNKVTEKGKDVELRCDPISGHTALYWYRQSLGQGLEFLIYFQGNSAPDKSGLPSDRFSAERTGGSVSTLTIQRTQQEDSAVYLCASSSRQGVEQYFGPGTRLTVT.

In this sample, this clone turned up a few times. The chain recombines TRBV15 with TRBJ2-4, with TRBD1 identical over 11 bases. Germline CDR1 reads LNHNV; CDR2 reads YYDKDF (reference sequence). The CDR3 is 14 amino acids. With V trimmed by 5 bases and J by 8 bases, 5 bases remained unmatched. The CDR3 loop is CATSRGGQGDIQYF. The CDR3 DNA reads TGTGCCACCAGCCGGGGGGGACAGGGGGACATTCAGTACTTC.

This sequence joins TRBV7-2 and TRBJ1-1; 11 bases match TRBD1. CDR1 is SGHTA, CDR2 FQGNSA, per germline. The junction had 14 bases not matched to a gene; V was cut back by 5 bases and J by 12 bases. The CDR3 spans 15 residues. The DNA for the CDR3 is TGTGCCAGCAGCACGGGACCCGGACAGGGGGCATCGTCTTTCTTT. It is translated as CASSTGPGQGASSFF. Drawing the rest from reference TRBV7-2 and TRBJ1-1, the complete variable domain is GAGVSQSPSNKVTEKGKDVELRCDPISGHTALYWYRQSLGQGLEFLIYFQGNSAPDKSGLPSDRFSAERTGGSVSTLTIQRTQQEDSAVYLCASSTGPGQGASSFFGQGTRLTVV.

The V and J genes are TRBV4-2 and TRBJ2-1, with D uncertain. The CDR3 is 16 amino acids. Trimming stripped 0 bases from V and 6 bases from J, with 15 bases between. Germline V gene sequence: CDR1 LGHNA, CDR2 YNFKEQ. Here the CDR3 DNA reads TGTGCCAGCAGCCAAGATTGGGCCCGGCCCAGCAATGAGCAGTTCTTC. Translating gives CASSQDWARPSNEQFF.

The chain employs TRBV19 and TRBJ2-1; TRBD2 aligns across 11 bases. The V gene end was trimmed by 4 bases and the J gene end by 6 bases; junction bases not matched to a gene: 8. The CDR3 extends over 16 amino acids. CDR1 is LNHDA, CDR2 SQIVND, per germline (reference sequence). For the CDR3, the DNA is TGTGCCAGTAGTAGATTAGCGGGAGGGGATGGCAATGAGCAGTTCTTC. It encodes CASSRLAGGDGNEQFF.

The rearrangement links TRBV5-5 to TRBJ2-6; 7 positions agree with TRBD1. Germline trimming cut 2 bases from V and 2 bases from J; bases unmatched to any gene: 4. The CDR3 contains 16 residues. Germline CDR1 reads SGHKS; CDR2 reads YYEKEE (reference sequence). The CDR3, as DNA: TGTGCCAGCAGCTTCTCTACAGGGGCTGGGGCCAACGTCCTGACTTTC. Translated: CASSFSTGAGANVLTF. Drawing the rest from reference TRBV5-5 and TRBJ2-6, the complete variable domain is DAGVTQSPTHLIKTRGQQVTLRCSPISGHKSVSWYQQVLGQGPQFIFQYYEKEERGRGNFPDRFSARQFPNYSSELNVNALLLGDSALYLCASSFSTGAGANVLTFGAGSRLTVL.

This rearrangement joins TRBV7-2 to TRBJ2-2; a weak D match, TRBD1 (5 bases). V lost 5 bases to trimming and J lost 2 bases, with 12 bases between them. Germline CDR1 reads SGHTA; CDR2 reads FQGNSA. The CDR3 length is 15 residues. CDR3 sequence reads: CASSQGRPNTGELFF. The CDR3 coding sequence is TGTGCCAGCAGCCAGGGTCGGCCCAACACCGGGGAGCTGTTTTTT.

This clone was observed a handful of times. This chain uses TRBV6-1 with TRBJ2-3; possibly TRBD2 for D (6 bases). CDR1 MNHNS and CDR2 SASEGT come from the germline V gene. V lost 0 bases and J 0 bases, leaving 16 bases between the germline ends. This CDR3 has 18 amino acids. CDR3 region: CASSEAIPGLLSTDTQYF. The CDR3 bases are TGTGCCAGCAGTGAAGCCATCCCGGGACTTCTCAGCACAGATACGCAGTATTTT.

This sequence joins TRBV6-6 and TRBJ1-5, with no clear D. Per the germline V gene, CDR1 is MNHNY and CDR2 is SVGAGI (reference sequence). V was pared by 5 bases and J by 7 bases, with 12 bases between. This CDR3 is built from 13 residues. The CDR3 loop reads CASSPHGEQPQHF. The CDR3 coding sequence is TGTGCCAGCAGTCCGCATGGGGAGCAGCCCCAGCATTTT.

The chain is built from TRBV4-3 and TRBJ2-2, with D unresolved. CDR1 and CDR2 from the germline V gene are LGHNA and YSLEER. This CDR3 contains 13 residues. Deletions cut 2 bases from V and 6 bases from J, with 7 bases between. The CDR3 bases are TGCGCCAGCAGCCAAACAATTTCCGGGGAGCTGTTTTTT. This gives the protein CASSQTISGELFF.

The genes are TRBV28 and TRBJ1-2, with TRBD1 matching over 8 bases. The CDR3 runs to 15 residues. V shed 4 bases and J 3 bases; nucleotides not matched to a gene: 7. Germline V gene data show CDR1 as MDHEN and CDR2 as SYDVKM. The CDR3 coding sequence is TGTGCCAGCAGTTCAGGGGGCGCTGACGACTATGGCTACACCTTC. Translation gives CASSSGGADDYGYTF.

V usage is TRBV9 and J usage is TRBJ1-1; maybe TRBD1 (6 bases). V was shortened by 4 bases and J by 3 bases, with 16 bases between the two germline ends. CDR1 is SGDLS and CDR2 is YYNGEE in the germline V gene. The CDR3 is 15 residues long. CDR3 sequence reads: CASSINHRADTEAFF. DNA for the CDR3: TGTGCCAGCAGCATCAACCACAGGGCGGACACTGAAGCTTTCTTT.

The chain couples TRBV7-3 to TRBJ2-2; D not certain. With 5 bases removed from V and 5 bases from J, the gap between germline ends came to 18 bases. The germline V gene has CDR1 SGHTA and CDR2 FQGTGA. This CDR3 has 16 amino acids. The chain's CDR3 is CASSPRPADFTGELFF. As DNA, the CDR3 is TGTGCCAGCAGCCCTCGCCCGGCGGATTTTACCGGGGAGCTGTTTTTT.

CDR3 protein: CASSVVQNTGELFF. CDR3 bases: TGTGCCAGCAGCGTAGTCCAGAACACCGGGGAGCTGTTTTTT. The rearrangement joins TRBV9 to TRBJ2-2, with D hard to call. V was shortened by 0 bases and J by 1 base, with 4 bases between the two germline ends. CDR3 length equals 14 residues. Germline values: CDR1 SGDLS, CDR2 YYNGEE.

This clone was seen a few times. The chain uses TRBV5-1 and TRBJ1-1, with D possibly TRBD1 on 6 matching bases. There are 15 residues in the CDR3. Per germline, CDR1 SGHRS and CDR2 YFSETQ. The V end was cut by 5 bases, the J end by 5 bases, with 19 bases between. The CDR3 nucleotides are TGCGCCAGCAGTTTGATGGATACAGGGCGGACTGAAGCTTTCTTT. This translates into CASSLMDTGRTEAFF.

The DNA of the CDR3 is TGTGCCACCAGCACTTCTAACTATGGCTACACCTTC. Its protein is CATSTSNYGYTF. V usage is TRBV15 and J usage is TRBJ1-2; D remains ambiguous. The CDR3 contains 12 residues. Between the trimmed V and J ends, which lost 4 bases and 0 bases, there was a span of 3 bases. The V gene's germline CDR1 is LNHNV and CDR2 YYDKDF (reference sequence).

CDR3 sequence reads: CASSQHGTADYGYTF. The DNA of the CDR3 is TGCGCCAGCAGCCAGCACGGGACAGCTGACTATGGCTACACCTTC. This chain links TRBV4-3 with TRBJ1-2, with 7 bases matching TRBD1. Germline CDR1 reads LGHNA; CDR2 reads YSLEER. V trimming: 3 bases; J trimming: 3 bases; junction bases outside the gene matches: 7. This CDR3 is built from 15 residues.

The sample holds a few counts of this clone. The chain carries TRBV30 and TRBJ2-4; 10 positions agree with TRBD1. This CDR3 has 15 residues. Germline V CDR1 and CDR2: GTSNPN, SVGIG (reference sequence). V gave up 0 bases and J gave up 5 bases; unmatched junction bases: 4. CDR3 protein: CAWSVHGTGENIQYF. CDR3 sequence (DNA): TGTGCCTGGAGTGTACATGGGACAGGGGAAAACATTCAGTACTTC.

The J gene is TRBJ2-5, the V gene TRBV19; no definite D call. Per germline, CDR1 LNHDA and CDR2 SQIVND (reference sequence). The CDR3 runs to 15 residues. V was cut by 3 bases and J by 2 bases, with 13 bases left in between. The CDR3 DNA reads as TGTGCCAGTAGTATTAGGTTGCTACAGCAAGAGACCCAGTACTTC. Protein sequence: CASSIRLLQQETQYF.

The V and J genes are TRBV18 and TRBJ1-2; 12 nucleotides align to TRBD1. From germline, CDR1 is KGHSH and CDR2 LQKENI. V shed 3 bases, J shed 4 bases, and the junction held 27 bases outside the gene matches. This CDR3 comprises 23 residues. The CDR3 nucleotides read TGTGCCAGCTCACCGGAGATATGGACAGGGGGCGCGGGACAGGGGGCCTCTCCCTATGGCTACACCTTC. Translating gives CASSPEIWTGGAGQGASPYGYTF.

The chain joins TRBV4-3 to TRBJ2-1; TRBD1 agrees at 8 bases. The germline V gene has CDR1 LGHNA and CDR2 YSLEER. The V segment lost 2 bases and the J segment 8 bases; nucleotides outside the gene matches: 8. The CDR3 has 15 residues. The CDR3 sequence: CASSQSVAGGYEQFF. DNA of the CDR3: TGCGCCAGCAGCCAATCGGTGGCAGGGGGCTATGAGCAGTTCTTC.